These 7 T cell receptor beta chains originate from one sample sequenced in a study of vaccination and CD4 T cells after COVID-19. Sequencing of DNA taken from cultured CD4+ T cells relied on the Oncomine TCR Beta short-read assay. Using the QIAamp micro DNA kit, genomic DNA was extracted from the CD4+ T cells that had been cultured. TCRdb reprocessed the PCR reads with MiXCR, giving one entry per CDR3 protein. The table has some 10,000 distinct CDR3 sequences, more than 35% seen once. These receptors have no known antigen. Noted treatment: approximately 11-day PBMC culture with coronavirus spike peptide pools or control peptides (ViraFEST assay). From the unexposed donor, CD4+ T cells were collected ahead of the COVID-19 pandemic (2011-2018). Sample: CD4+ T cells from blood, cultured in vitro. Source of these receptors: a human donor in good health.

This chain joins TRBV6-2 or TRBV6-3 and TRBJ1-2, with a weak D call TRBD1 (5 bases). The V gene lost 2 bases and the J gene lost 8 bases, with 15 bases spanning the gap. The CDR3 has 14 residues. Germline V gene data show CDR1 as MNHEY and CDR2 as SVGEGT. DNA of the CDR3: TGTGCCAGCAGTTACCTGGGACCGCCCTACGGCTACACCTTC. It yields the protein CASSYLGPPYGYTF.

This clonotype was found a few times. V and J are TRBV15 and TRBJ1-2, with a tentative D call TRBD1 (6 bases). The V and J ends lost 8 bases and 4 bases respectively, with 14 bases between them. CDR1 and CDR2 (germline): LNHNV, YYDKDF (reference sequence). CDR3 length: 13 amino acids. CDR3 loop: CATRTGPGYGYTF. The CDR3 DNA reads as TGTGCCACCCGAACAGGGCCTGGCTATGGCTACACCTTC.

The chain recombines TRBV29-1 with TRBJ1-5; TRBD1 matches 7 bases. This CDR3 is 13 amino acids long. Per germline, CDR1 SQVTM and CDR2 ANQGSEA. Losses at the gene ends were 7 bases for V and 3 bases for J; bases not matched to a gene: 6. The CDR3 protein is CSAKTGNNQPQHF. Written as DNA, the CDR3 is TGCAGCGCTAAGACAGGGAACAATCAGCCCCAGCATTTT. Full variable domain (outside the CDR3, taken from reference TRBV29-1 and TRBJ1-5): SAVISQKPSRDICQRGTSLTIQCQVDSQVTMMFWYRQQPGQSLTLIATANQGSEATYESGFVIDKFPISRPNLTFSTLTVSNMSPEDSSIYLCSAKTGNNQPQHFGDGTRLSIL.

The J gene is TRBJ1-1, the V gene TRBV4-1; the match to TRBD1 covers 8 bases. The CDR3 runs 16 residues. J lost 4 bases, V lost 3 bases, and 10 bases had no gene match. Germline CDR1 MGHRA, CDR2 YSYEKL. This chain's CDR3 is CASSHLDRDRGTEAFF. The CDR3 nucleotides read TGCGCCAGCAGCCATCTGGACAGGGACCGGGGCACTGAAGCTTTCTTT.

The genes are TRBV5-4 and TRBJ1-2, with D possibly TRBD1 on 6 matching bases. V gave up 4 bases and J gave up 4 bases, with 14 bases separating them. The CDR3 consists of 14 residues. Per the germline V gene, CDR1 is SGHNT and CDR2 is YYREEE (reference sequence). The CDR3 DNA reads as TGTGCCAGCAGCCGGGAGACAGGCGGCTATGGCTACACCTTC. Translation: CASSRETGGYGYTF.

This chain links TRBV28 with TRBJ2-7; TRBD1 or TRBD2 may be the D gene (5 bases each). The CDR3 runs to 14 residues. Per the germline V gene, CDR1 is MDHEN and CDR2 is SYDVKM. V dropped 8 bases and J dropped 2 bases, with 16 bases sitting between them. CDR3 nucleotide sequence: TGTGCCAGCGGGGGTGGCCCGCCGACCTACGAGCAGTACTTC. Its protein is CASGGGPPTYEQYF.

The rearrangement joins TRBV6-2 or TRBV6-3 to TRBJ2-5, with TRBD1 matching 7 bases. The CDR3 has 15 amino acids. Losses at the gene ends were 5 bases for V and 1 base for J; bases not matched to a gene: 7. Germline lookup yields CDR1 MNHEY and CDR2 SVGEGT. The CDR3: CASSGATGLQETQYF. The CDR3 DNA sequence: TGTGCCAGCAGTGGAGCGACAGGGCTCCAAGAGACCCAGTACTTC.